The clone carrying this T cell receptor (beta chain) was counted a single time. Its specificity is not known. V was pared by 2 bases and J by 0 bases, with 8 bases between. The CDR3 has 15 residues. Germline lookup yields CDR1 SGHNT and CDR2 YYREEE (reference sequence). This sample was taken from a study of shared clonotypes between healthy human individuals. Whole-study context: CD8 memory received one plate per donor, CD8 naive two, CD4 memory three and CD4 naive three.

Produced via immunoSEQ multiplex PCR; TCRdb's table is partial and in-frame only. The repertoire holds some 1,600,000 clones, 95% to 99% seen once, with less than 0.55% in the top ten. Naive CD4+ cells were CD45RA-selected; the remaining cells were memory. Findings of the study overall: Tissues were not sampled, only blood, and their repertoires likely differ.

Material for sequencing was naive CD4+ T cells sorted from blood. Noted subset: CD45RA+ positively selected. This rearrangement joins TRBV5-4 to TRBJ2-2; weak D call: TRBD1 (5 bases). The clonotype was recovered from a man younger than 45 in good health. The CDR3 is CASSFDRPNTGELFF. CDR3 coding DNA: TGTGCCAGCAGCTTTGACAGACCGAACACCGGGGAGCTGTTTTTT.